This T cell receptor beta chain was recorded in a study of regulatory T cells in long-lasting Graves disease. This clonotype was counted many times. Time point noted: newly diagnosed GD, antithyroid drugs for less than 3 months. Extracted RNA from PBMCs served as the source of the TCR library. Library construction for TCR beta used iRepertoire HTBI primers and Arm-PCR of CDR3 regions. TCRdb recomputed calls from the multiplex PCR reads with MiXCR, one row per CDR3 protein. The data contain 200,000 to 250,000 distinct CDR3 sequences, approximately 18% of them seen just once; the ten biggest clones take up approximately 12%. These same data were also listed under a study on T cells in Graves' hyperthyroidism and ophthalmopathy.

This TCR derives from a woman in her thirties with Graves disease. This specimen was peripheral blood mononuclear cells (PBMCs), taken at new diagnosis, from a patient treated with antithyroid drugs.

CDR3 region: CASSRGYWETQYF. The CDR3 nucleotides read TGTGCCAGCAGCCGGGGGTATTGGGAGACCCAGTACTTC. V and J are TRBV7-6 and TRBJ2-5, with a tentative D call TRBD2 (6 bases). V gave up 5 bases and J gave up 5 bases, with 12 bases separating them. The CDR3 sequence is 13 residues long. Germline values: CDR1 SGHVS, CDR2 FNYEAQ.